This is a list of T cell receptor beta chains from one sample in a study of beta chain features in type 1 diabetes. Only in-frame clones appear in the TCRdb table, and some are missing; sequencing was by immunoSEQ multiplex PCR. The table shows 300,000 or so clones, with around 8% occurring only once. The material sequenced was central memory CD4+ T cells from blood. These receptors all stem from a young woman in good health. Each CDR3 is given with its conserved first and last residue. Fields, in order: clone size, D gene, V gene, CDR3 length, CDR3 protein. The D gene is left open where the match is weak. Clone sizes are given selectively: once, few, many, or a class where the clone is expanded.

.,.,TRBV6-6,13,CASRSQEDQPQHF
.,TRBD2,TRBV7-9,18,CASSLRSASGRSADTQYF
.,.,TRBV18,13,CASSPGGIGELFF
.,TRBD2,TRBV4-3,17,CASSRYQTSEGNSEQFF
.,TRBD2,TRBV7-3,15,CASSLGTSGTYEQYF
few,.,TRBV25-1,11,CASSATDTQYF
once,.,TRBV10-3,14,CAITARESSYEQYF
few,.,TRBV11-3,14,CASSPNVSPDTQYF
.,.,TRBV9,12,CASSPGSKGAFF
many,.,TRBV7-9,15,CASSLVPVKGNEQFF
.,.,TRBV6-5,13,CASRRTQNTEAFF
few,TRBD1,TRBV7-6,16,CASSSYRGQGAGTQYF
few,.,TRBV9,13,CASSSSQGTPQHF
.,.,TRBV5-1,15,CASSSLRGAITEAFF
few,TRBD2,TRBV4-1,17,CASSQVDMGLWFGEQFF
.,TRBD1,TRBV5-1,14,CASSGGQGPDTQYF
few,.,TRBV5-6,12,CASSLASGYIYF
few,.,TRBV21-1,16,CASSTTGLAVYNEQFF
few,.,TRBV13,17,CASSELGQIFSGNTIYF
.,.,TRBV11-3,14,CASSLRGRQGEQYF
.,TRBD2,TRBV7-2,16,CASALAVGGRSGTQYF
.,.,TRBV7-9,15,CASRIGGPNTGELFF
few,TRBD2,TRBV2,14,CASIEREGRETQYF
few,.,TRBV7-9,13,CASSHLGDTEAFF
few,TRBD2,TRBV10-3,14,CAIRDSGRADTQYF
.,.,TRBV28,15,CASSTFRGRRTEAFF
.,.,TRBV5-4,14,CASSLGGAWGEQFF
few,TRBD2,TRBV5-1,16,CASSLEGRAGSDTQYF
many,.,TRBV7-9,13,CASSLDSNTEAFF
few,.,TRBV10-3,13,CAASEQGVETQYF
.,.,TRBV9,16,CASSAGVSAGGNTIYF
.,.,TRBV7-2,15,CASSSKGWNTGELFF
few,.,TRBV7-9,15,CASPGTVAGANVLTF
.,.,TRBV11-2,15,CASSPWVTNTGELFF
.,.,TRBV27,15,CASSFVGAGANVLTF
.,TRBD1,TRBV5-1,15,CASSLTGASYNEQFF
.,.,TRBV5-1,15,CASALGDQVTDTQYF
.,.,TRBV7-2,16,CASSLSGTAGANVLTF
few,TRBD2,TRBV7-2,15,CASSLIRTSAREQFF
few,.,TRBV19,15,CASSPDGLSYNEQFF
.,.,TRBV4-1,15,CASSQPFTGSTEAFF
.,TRBD1,TRBV10-3,15,CASSERTGGFGTQYF
.,.,TRBV19,16,CASSISGGLAKNIQYF
few,.,TRBV7-2,12,CASSQPNQPQHF
once,.,TRBV28,14,CASSPQVANYGYTF
.,.,TRBV19,17,CASSIDWSLRGKNIQYF
.,.,TRBV7-9,16,CASSLQGTSGANVLTF
few,TRBD1,TRBV5-4,15,CASSQPGQADYEQYF
few,TRBD1,TRBV18,15,CASSPRTGGSDEQFF
.,.,TRBV14,13,CASSQDLGIGYTF
few,.,TRBV27,17,CASRHRTPAAGNQPQHF
many,.,TRBV10-3,12,CAISEPRDTQYF
many,.,TRBV11-3,13,CASSLTIDNEQFF
few,TRBD2,TRBV5-6,17,CASSRGLAGGNTGELFF